The entry below describes one T cell receptor beta chain. Its cognate antigen has yet to be identified. Base qualities were left out, and no much larger clone turns up one base away. Hyperthyroidism patients were newly diagnosed, with disease duration under 2 months, and aged 18 to 65 years. Patients with other autoimmune diseases, uncontrolled infections, pregnancy or lactation were excluded from the study. Clinical symptoms, serum thyroxine, TRAb, thyroid ultrasound and orbital computed tomography were used for diagnosis. Total RNA was extracted using Trizol reagent, and RNA quality was checked on an Agilent 2100 Bioanalyzer. This record belongs to a study of Graves' ophthalmopathy and Graves' hyperthyroidism (dated by TCRdb to 2016 to 2018). The study in broad terms: A patient counted as having stable hyperthyroidism if there was no progression to ophthalmopathy within 18 months of follow-up. The study used signatures of the TCR beta repertoire to tell Graves' ophthalmopathy apart from Graves' hyperthyroidism and to predict which patients would progress to ophthalmopathy. In total, under 150 blood samples were TCR-sequenced: some 40 ophthalmopathy, approximately 80 hyperthyroidism and some 17 hyperthyroidism-to-ophthalmopathy patients. To explore V-J signatures distinguishing ophthalmopathy from hyperthyroidism, a discovery set of about a hundred patients (fewer than 45 ophthalmopathy, some 57 stable hyperthyroidism) was enrolled. An independent validation cohort was composed of some 19 hyperthyroidism patients and 17 patients who later progressed from hyperthyroidism to ophthalmopathy. In over 5 hyperthyroidism patients, the T-cell repertoire of thyroid tissue was compared with the T-cell repertoire of blood. Once sampling was done, hyperthyroidism patients were given methimazole at a starting dose of 30 mg daily, while ophthalmopathy patients were given high-dose intravenous methylprednisolone.

V sheds 5 bases and J sheds 0 bases, leaving 11 bases between their ends. The germline V gene encodes CDR1 SGHVS and CDR2 FQNEAQ. The CDR3, cysteine through phenylalanine, is 15 amino acids long. The sequence is cut down to CDR3 DNA, 45 bases in frame from base 1. TCR beta CDR3 regions were amplified from RNA transcripts for repertoire sequencing. The first round was an RT-PCR using HTBI primers with the Qiagen OneStep RT-PCR kit, and this first round was followed by a second-round multiplex PCR, then size selection and purification. Sequencing of the libraries was carried out on an Illumina HiSeq2000 in paired-end mode with 100 bp reads. Regarding the original processing steps: SOAPnuke was used to process the reads, throwing out any read that had adapters, had uncalled bases, had a mean Phred below 15, or lacked an exact constant-primer or identifier match. COPE v1.2.5 was used to merge the high-quality paired reads. Unique nucleotide sequences were defined as clonotypes and aligned to IMGT TRB V, D and J references using MiTCR v1.1. Only V-J combinations with frequency above 0.0001 were analysed, covering 99% to 99.2% of repertoires. For each V-J combination, a TCR clonal expansion and chaos score was defined as the ratio of F50 clonal expansion to chaos observed in the TCRdist matrix. Welch's t-statistics and random forest were used to reduce features to about a dozen V-J combinations, which were fed into a naive Bayes classifier. The Morisita-Horn index was used to measure how similar the thyroid and blood repertoires were. TCRdb reanalyzed the raw reads on its own, using fastp at Q25 for trimming and MiXCR for clone calling, and kept in-frame beta chains. Rows are combined by CDR3 protein, so each entry shows the most common genes and DNA. It is TCRdb's table, rather than the study itself, that gives the V and J calls and clone size. This sample holds about 1.1 million distinct CDR3 sequences; about 36% were observed only once. The ten largest account for over 8.5% of the sample.

The study at large found these results: Sample size was not statistically predetermined, and group allocation was not concealed from the investigators. In validation, the model predicted ophthalmopathy progression with roughly 68% sensitivity and 72.22% specificity; some 13 predicted patients were CT-confirmed with GO in a median of about 6.1 months. In cross-validation, the 13-signature model distinguished ophthalmopathy from stable hyperthyroidism with 85% to 90% sensitivity and about 84% specificity, and in the test set the corresponding values were roughly 80% and 76%. Most expanded thyroid clonotypes with a frequency above 0.001 also appeared in blood, which suggests that blood repertoires may reflect the immune response in the thyroid.

The specimen sequenced was peripheral blood or thyroid tissue (not recorded which). This sequence uses TRBV7-8 and TRBJ1-3, with the D gene too uncertain to name. This TCR was recovered from an adult man with Graves' hyperthyroidism. DNA sequence: TGTGCCAGCAGCCCACACATTAGCTCTGGAAACACCATATATTTT. Its amino acids are CASSPHISSGNTIYF.